This T cell receptor beta chain was documented in a study of CD4 T cells in relation to SARS-CoV-2 and coronaviruses. The study's findings and limits: This crossreactivity analysis covered spike protein alone, no other viral proteins. Samples before the pandemic and after infection were not matched within any donor.

As for this clone: The antigen is undetermined.

V shed 4 bases and J shed 8 bases, with 3 bases lying between them. The CDR3 spans 11 residues. Germline CDR1 is SGHAT and CDR2 is FQNNGV. Profiling relied on immunoSEQ multiplex PCR, and the TCRdb table lists in-frame clones only, not all of them. The sample has some 29,000 clones; around 78% are singletons. The unexposed donors gave CD4+ T cells in about 2010-2019, prior to COVID-19. Isolation of CD4+ T cells took place after roughly nine days in culture. As cell numbers allowed, unexposed-donor CD4+ T cells faced SARS-CoV-2 S/N and four cold-coronavirus spikes. The material sequenced was CD4+ T cells from PBMCs, cultured in vitro. This TCR derives from a human donor in good health. V and J are TRBV11-2 and TRBJ1-6; D not certain. The CDR3 spells CASSSDSPLHF. CDR3 sequence (DNA): TGTGCCAGCAGCTCGGATTCACCCCTCCACTTT. Looking up the rest from reference TRBV11-2 and TRBJ1-6 gives the full variable domain: EAGVAQSPRYKIIEKRQSVAFWCNPISGHATLYWYQQILGQGPKLLIQFQNNGVVDDSQLPKDRFSAERLKGVDSTLKIQPAKLEDSAVYLCASSSDSPLHFGNGTRLTVT.